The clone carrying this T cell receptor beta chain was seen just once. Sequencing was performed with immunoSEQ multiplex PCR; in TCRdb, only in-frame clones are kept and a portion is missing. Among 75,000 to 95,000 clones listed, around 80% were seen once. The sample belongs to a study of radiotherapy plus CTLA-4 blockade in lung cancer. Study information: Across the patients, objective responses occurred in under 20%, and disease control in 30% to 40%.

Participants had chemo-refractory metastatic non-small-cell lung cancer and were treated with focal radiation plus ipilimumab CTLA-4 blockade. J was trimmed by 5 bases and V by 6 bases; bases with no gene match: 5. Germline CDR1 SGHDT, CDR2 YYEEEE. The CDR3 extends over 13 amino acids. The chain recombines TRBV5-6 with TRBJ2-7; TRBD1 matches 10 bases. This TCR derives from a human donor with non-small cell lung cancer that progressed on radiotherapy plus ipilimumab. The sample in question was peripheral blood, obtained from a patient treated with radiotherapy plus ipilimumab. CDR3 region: CASIKTGGNEQYV. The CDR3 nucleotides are TGTGCCAGCATCAAGACAGGGGGCAACGAGCAGTACGTC.